The 25 T cell receptor beta chains given below trace back to one sample, sequenced in a study of graft-versus-host responses after intestinal transplantation. TCRdb's copy holds only in-frame clones and misses some; the assay was immunoSEQ multiplex PCR. The data show approximately 60,000 clones, 80% to 90% seen once. The material sequenced was PBMCs, taken 26 days after transplant. The receptors were gathered from a human patient who received an intestinal transplant, so some T cells may come from the graft donor.

The rearrangement uses TRBV27 and TRBJ1-4, with D possibly TRBD1 on 5 matching bases. CDR1 is MNHEY, CDR2 SMNVEV, per germline (reference sequence). Trimming removed 1 base from V and 6 bases from J, with 15 bases in between. The CDR3 length is 16 residues. CDR3 nucleotides: TGTGCCAGCAGTTTATATGGGCCTATAGGGGATGAAAAACTGTTTTTT. Translated, it gives CASSLYGPIGDEKLFF.

V is TRBV28 and J is TRBJ2-3; tentative D call: TRBD1 (6 bases). The V gene lost 5 bases and the J gene lost 0 bases, with 12 bases spanning the gap. The CDR3 has 15 residues. Germline lookup yields CDR1 MDHEN and CDR2 SYDVKM. The CDR3 DNA reads as TGTGCCAGCAGTGCCCAGGGGCCGAGCACAGATACGCAGTATTTT. This codes for CASSAQGPSTDTQYF.

This chain links TRBV7-6 with TRBJ2-2; 11 nucleotides agree with TRBD2. With 7 bases clipped from V and 4 bases from J, the junction kept 11 bases outside the gene matches. CDR3 size: 17 residues. Germline lookup yields CDR1 SGHVS and CDR2 FNYEAQ. CDR3 region: CASTPGFLAGGTGELFF. Written as DNA, the CDR3 is TGTGCCAGCACCCCCGGATTCCTAGCGGGGGGCACCGGGGAGCTGTTTTTT.

The V call is TRBV2, the J call TRBJ2-1; 8 nucleotides line up with TRBD2. Germline values: CDR1 SNHLY, CDR2 FYNNEI. V was pared by 3 bases and J by 6 bases, with 4 bases of the junction left unmatched. The CDR3 has 14 residues. The CDR3 DNA reads TGTGCCAGCAGTGATTTAGCGGGGCCCAATGAGCAGTTCTTC. It yields the protein CASSDLAGPNEQFF.

This rearrangement joins TRBV10-2 to TRBJ2-7, with a possible D match to TRBD1 (6 bases). Germline V gene sequence: CDR1 WSHSY, CDR2 SAAADI. The germline V and J ends were trimmed by 5 bases and 0 bases, with 14 bases remaining between them. This CDR3 comprises 15 residues. The DNA for the CDR3 is TGCGCCAGCAGTATGGACAGCCGATACTCCTACGAGCAGTACTTC. Its translation: CASSMDSRYSYEQYF.

This chain joins TRBV28 and TRBJ2-7, with a tentative D call TRBD2 (6 bases). The germline V and J ends were trimmed by 7 bases and 5 bases, with 15 bases remaining between them. The CDR3 has 13 residues. Germline assignment: CDR1 MDHEN and CDR2 SYDVKM. The CDR3 nucleotides read TGTGCCAGCAAGAACGGAGGGTTCGACGAGCAGTACTTC. It yields the protein CASKNGGFDEQYF.

In this sample, this clone turned up once. The chain employs TRBV4-1 and TRBJ1-1, with a possible D match to TRBD1 (6 bases). Germline V gene data show CDR1 as MGHRA and CDR2 as YSYEKL. The CDR3 covers 15 residues. Deletions cut 2 bases from V and 4 bases from J, with 14 bases between. The chain's CDR3 is CASSQSRTASTEAFF. Here the CDR3 DNA reads TGCGCCAGCAGCCAATCGAGGACAGCTAGCACTGAAGCTTTCTTT.

This clone appeared once. The genes are TRBV5-6 and TRBJ2-4, with 13 nucleotides matching TRBD2. After removal of 4 bases from V and 5 bases from J, the junction contained 3 bases not matched to a gene. Per the germline V gene, CDR1 is SGHDT and CDR2 is YYEEEE. The CDR3 is made up of 15 amino acids. The DNA of the CDR3 is TGTGCCAGCAGCAGGACTAGCGGGAGTGAAAACATTCAGTACTTC. Encoded protein: CASSRTSGSENIQYF.

CDR3 region: CASSFLQGADQPQHF. For the CDR3, the DNA is TGTGCCAGCAGTTTCCTACAGGGGGCGGATCAGCCCCAGCATTTT. The chain joins TRBV28 to TRBJ1-5, with TRBD1 matching 9 bases. Germline CDR1 is MDHEN and CDR2 is SYDVKM. The junction had 5 bases not matched to a gene; V was cut back by 3 bases and J by 5 bases. This CDR3 has 15 amino acids.

The chain couples TRBV29-1 to TRBJ1-2; 10 bases map to TRBD1. CDR1 is SQVTM, CDR2 ANQGSEA, per germline. The V segment lost 1 base and the J segment 8 bases; nucleotides outside the gene matches: 7. The CDR3 has 14 residues. This CDR3 is CSVEGTGGERGYTF. As DNA, the CDR3 is TGCAGCGTTGAAGGGACAGGGGGGGAAAGAGGCTACACCTTC.

The chain is built from TRBV28 and TRBJ1-1, with D possibly being TRBD1 (5 bases). The germline V gene has CDR1 MDHEN and CDR2 SYDVKM. V dropped 8 bases and J dropped 4 bases, with 17 bases sitting between them. There are 14 residues in the CDR3. CDR3 DNA: TGTGCCAGCCGCCGGGGGACGCTATTCACTGAAGCTTTCTTT. It specifies CASRRGTLFTEAFF.

The J gene is TRBJ1-5, the V gene TRBV6-1; TRBD1 matches at 8 bases. Germline lookup yields CDR1 MNHNS and CDR2 SASEGT. There are 13 residues in the CDR3. V lost 11 bases and J lost 6; bases outside the gene matches: 9. The CDR3 nucleotides are TGTGCCGCCGTGGACAGGGCGGGTCAGCCCCAGCATTTT. It codes for CAAVDRAGQPQHF.

The genes are TRBV27 and TRBJ2-7, with D tentatively TRBD1 (6 bases). Trimming left V 6 bases short and J 2 bases short, with 14 bases between. From germline, CDR1 is MNHEY and CDR2 SMNVEV (reference sequence). The CDR3 length is 14 residues. CDR3 residues: CASRQGELPYEQYV. The CDR3 DNA sequence: TGTGCCAGCAGACAGGGTGAATTGCCCTACGAGCAGTACGTC.

The genes are TRBV5-1 and TRBJ2-1, with 9 bases aligning to TRBD1. The V and J ends lost 2 bases and 3 bases, in that order; junction bases with no gene match: 6. The CDR3 runs 16 residues. The germline V gene has CDR1 SGHRS and CDR2 YFSETQ. Written as DNA, the CDR3 is TGCGCCAGCAGCTTAAATCCGACAGGGGGCTACAATGAGCAGTTCTTC. The encoded protein is CASSLNPTGGYNEQFF.

This sequence joins TRBV9 and TRBJ2-2; the match to TRBD2 covers 9 bases. The V and J ends lost 2 bases and 6 bases, in that order; junction bases with no gene match: 2. CDR1 and CDR2 (germline): SGDLS, YYNGEE. The CDR3 has 14 residues. The CDR3: CASSVAGGPGELFF. The CDR3 DNA reads as TGTGCCAGCAGCGTGGCGGGAGGGCCCGGGGAGCTGTTTTTT.

V is TRBV12-5 and J is TRBJ1-2; tentative D call: TRBD1 (5 bases). V was trimmed by 4 bases and J by 0 bases, leaving 9 bases between them. The germline V gene has CDR1 LGHNT and CDR2 FRNRAP. CDR3 length: 14 amino acids. The CDR3, as DNA: TGTGCTAGTGGTTATCAGGGTTCTAACTATGGCTACACCTTC. It specifies CASGYQGSNYGYTF.

CDR3 DNA: TGTGCCAGCAGCCTTGACAGGGGGTCTGAGGGCAATCAGCCCCAGCATTTT. This translates into CASSLDRGSEGNQPQHF. The genes are TRBV4-2 and TRBJ1-5, with 9 bases aligning to TRBD1. CDR1 is LGHNA, CDR2 YNFKEQ, per germline. Trimming took 4 bases from V and 2 from J; bases not matched to a gene: 9. The CDR3 totals 17 residues.

The rearrangement links TRBV5-6 to TRBJ1-2; D is unclear. This CDR3 region has 16 residues. The V end lost 0 bases, the J end lost 4 bases, and 16 bases lay between the germline ends. Germline values: CDR1 SGHDT, CDR2 YYEEEE. The CDR3 DNA is TGTGCCAGCAGCTTGGTTTTGGAGTATACCTCCTATGGCTACACCTTC. Translated, it gives CASSLVLEYTSYGYTF.

The genes are TRBV30 and TRBJ1-2; D is undetermined. The CDR3 is 13 residues long. V dropped 2 bases and J dropped 8 bases, with 15 bases sitting between them. Germline loops: CDR1 GTSNPN, CDR2 SVGIG (reference sequence). CDR3 DNA: TGTGCCTGGAGTACGACTGTACCTAGGGGCTACACCTTC. This codes for CAWSTTVPRGYTF.

The V gene is TRBV28, the J gene TRBJ2-7; TRBD2 agrees at 11 bases. This CDR3 has 18 amino acids. Germline V lookup: CDR1 MDHEN, CDR2 SYDVKM. The junction had 23 bases not matched to a gene; V was cut back by 7 bases and J by 9 bases. The CDR3 sequence: CASTPRYRSSGGHLTQYV. The CDR3 DNA sequence: TGTGCCAGCACCCCGCGGTACAGATCTAGCGGGGGGCACCTGACGCAGTACGTC.

The J gene is TRBJ2-3, the V gene TRBV25-1; a weak D match, TRBD1 (6 bases). The germline V gene has CDR1 MGHDK and CDR2 SYGVNS. Trimming shortened V by 5 bases and J by 3 bases, and 9 bases separated the two germline ends. The CDR3 runs 13 residues. This CDR3 is CASSYRETDTQYF. DNA for the CDR3: TGTGCCAGCAGTTACAGGGAGACAGATACGCAGTATTTT.

This clone was counted once. The V gene is TRBV27, the J gene TRBJ2-3; 7 bases line up with TRBD2. CDR1 MNHEY and CDR2 SMNVEV come from the germline V gene (reference sequence). The CDR3 is 16 amino acids. V was clipped by 0 bases and J by 4 bases; unmatched bases: 7. The CDR3 nucleotides read TGTGCCAGCAGTTTATCTTGGCGGGAGACCCCAGATACGCAGTATTTT. As protein: CASSLSWRETPDTQYF.

In this sample, this clone turned up a few times. The chain recombines TRBV19 with TRBJ1-6; maybe TRBD1 (5 bases). There are 12 residues in the CDR3. Germline CDR1 and CDR2: LNHDA and SQIVND (reference sequence). The V and J ends lost 3 bases and 14 bases respectively, with 11 bases between them. The CDR3 loop is CASSIWGSALHF. CDR3 sequence (DNA): TGTGCCAGTAGTATCTGGGGCTCTGCCCTCCACTTT. The full variable domain, with the rest looked up from reference TRBV19 and TRBJ1-6, is DGGITQSPKYLFRKEGQNVTLSCEQNLNHDAMYWYRQDPGQGLRLIYYSQIVNDFQKGDIAEGYSVSREKKESFPLTVTSAQKNPTAFYLCASSIWGSALHFGNGTRLTVT.

This chain joins TRBV10-3 and TRBJ2-7; D ambiguous. The CDR3 is made up of 15 amino acids. Germline CDR1 is ENHRY and CDR2 is SYGVKD. The germline V and J ends were trimmed by 2 bases and 1 base, with 12 bases remaining between them. The chain's CDR3 is CAISERQENSYEQYF. The CDR3 DNA follows: TGTGCCATCAGTGAGCGGCAGGAAAATTCCTACGAGCAGTACTTC.

This clone occurred a few times. The V call is TRBV7-3, the J call TRBJ2-3; D unclear. Trimming shortened V by 4 bases and J by 4 bases, and 21 bases separated the two germline ends. CDR3 size: 17 residues. Per the germline V gene, CDR1 is SGHTA and CDR2 is FQGTGA. The CDR3 region has the DNA TGTGCCAGCAGCTCGTCGGGTCAGACTCCGGATGCAGATACGCAGTATTTT. Protein sequence: CASSSSGQTPDADTQYF.